This T cell receptor (beta chain) was captured by sequencing in a study of regulatory T cells in long-lasting Graves disease. This clonotype was recorded many times. Antigen: not known. Overall study findings and caveats: The number of shared public clonotypes was higher in persistent patients (fewer than 3,000) than new patients (approximately 1,000). Persistent disease exhibited a predilection for TRBV28, TRBJ1-2 and TRBJ2-5. Accuracy could have been hurt by small sample size.

For TCR beta, libraries came from iRepertoire HTBI primers and Arm-PCR of CDR3 regions. One entry per CDR3 protein, called by TCRdb with MiXCR from the multiplex PCR reads. The sample has 350,000 to 450,000 distinct CDR3 sequences; roughly 15% are singletons. Sample time point: newly diagnosed GD, antithyroid drugs for less than 3 months. The authors made the TCR library using RNA they extracted from PBMCs. Germline loops: CDR1 DFQATT, CDR2 SNEGSKA (reference sequence). Trimming left V 1 base short and J 3 bases short, with 11 bases between. This CDR3 is 14 amino acids long. The same sample was also used in a study of T cells in Graves' hyperthyroidism and ophthalmopathy.

The sequence came from a woman aged 40-49 years with Graves disease. This material consisted of peripheral blood mononuclear cells (PBMCs), taken at new diagnosis, from a patient treated with antithyroid drugs. This chain connects TRBV20-1 to TRBJ2-3; D may be TRBD1 or TRBD2 (5 bases each). The CDR3 spells CSARGGSPTDTQYF. CDR3 in DNA: TGCAGTGCTAGAGGGGGGAGCCCAACAGATACGCAGTATTTT.